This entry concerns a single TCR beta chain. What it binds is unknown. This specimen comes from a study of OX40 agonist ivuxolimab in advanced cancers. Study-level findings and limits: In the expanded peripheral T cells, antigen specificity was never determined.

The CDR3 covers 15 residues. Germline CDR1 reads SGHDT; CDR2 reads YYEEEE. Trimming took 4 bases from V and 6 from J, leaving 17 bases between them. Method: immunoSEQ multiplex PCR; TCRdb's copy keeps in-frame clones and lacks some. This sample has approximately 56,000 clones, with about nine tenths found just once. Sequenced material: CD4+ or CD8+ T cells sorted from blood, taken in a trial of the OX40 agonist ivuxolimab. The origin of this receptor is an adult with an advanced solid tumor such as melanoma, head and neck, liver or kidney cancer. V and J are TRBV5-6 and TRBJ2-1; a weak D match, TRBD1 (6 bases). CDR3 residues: CASSQYSGTPNEQFF. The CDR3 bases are TGTGCCAGCAGCCAGTATTCCGGGACACCCAATGAGCAGTTCTTC.